The clone carrying this T cell receptor (beta chain) came up a few times. Its antigen is undetermined. The data stem from a study of CD8 T cells in ankylosing spondylitis. Findings and limits, study-wide: Peripheral blood samples showed relatively rare disease-linked clones, and these clones were CD8+.

Each TCR beta library was made by quantitative 5'-RACE that incorporated molecular barcodes. From the 5' RACE reads, TCRdb called clonotypes with MiXCR, one entry per CDR3 protein. The data show about 35,000 distinct CDR3 sequences, 2.5% to 3.5% seen once. V was trimmed by 0 bases and J by 7 bases, leaving 10 bases between them. There are 14 residues in the CDR3. Germline V CDR1 and CDR2: SGDLS, YYNGEE. The chain is built from TRBV9 and TRBJ1-4; possible D gene TRBD1, 5 bases. This sequence originates from a male donor with ankylosing spondylitis or in good health (not recorded which). Sequencing was done on a sample of blood, either unsorted or a sorted T cell fraction (not recorded which). CDR3 in DNA: TGTGCCAGCAGCGTAGAAGGGGTTGGTGAAAAACTGTTTTTT. This sequence encodes CASSVEGVGEKLFF.